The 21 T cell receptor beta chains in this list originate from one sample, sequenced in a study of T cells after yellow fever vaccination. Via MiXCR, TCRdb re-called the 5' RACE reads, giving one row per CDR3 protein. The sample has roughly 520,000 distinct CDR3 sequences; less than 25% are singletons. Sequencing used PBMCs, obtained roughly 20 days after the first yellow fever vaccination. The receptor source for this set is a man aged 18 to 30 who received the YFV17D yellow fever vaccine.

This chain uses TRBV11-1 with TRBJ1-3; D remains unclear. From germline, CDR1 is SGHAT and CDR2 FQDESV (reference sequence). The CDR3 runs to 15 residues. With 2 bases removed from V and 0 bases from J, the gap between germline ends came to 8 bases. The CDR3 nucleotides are TGTGCCAGCAGCTTATCATGGATCTCTGGAAACACCATATATTTT. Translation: CASSLSWISGNTIYF.

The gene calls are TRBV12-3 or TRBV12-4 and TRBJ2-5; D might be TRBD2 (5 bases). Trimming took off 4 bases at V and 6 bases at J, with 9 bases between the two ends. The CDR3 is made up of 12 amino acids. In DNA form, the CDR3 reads TGTGCCAGCAGTTCCAGCGGCCAGACCCAGTACTTC. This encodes CASSSSGQTQYF.

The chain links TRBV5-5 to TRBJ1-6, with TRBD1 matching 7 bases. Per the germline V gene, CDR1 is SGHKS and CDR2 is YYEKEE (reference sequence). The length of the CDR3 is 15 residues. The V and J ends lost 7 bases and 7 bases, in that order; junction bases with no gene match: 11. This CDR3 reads CASLAGGTVNSPLHF. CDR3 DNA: TGTGCCAGCCTTGCTGGGGGGACAGTAAATTCACCCCTCCACTTT.

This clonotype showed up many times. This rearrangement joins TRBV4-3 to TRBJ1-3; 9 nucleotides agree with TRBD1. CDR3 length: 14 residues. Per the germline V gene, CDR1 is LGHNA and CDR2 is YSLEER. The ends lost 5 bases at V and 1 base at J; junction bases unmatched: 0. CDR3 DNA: TGCGCCAGCAGCGGACAGGGGTCTGGAAACACCATATATTTT. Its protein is CASSGQGSGNTIYF.

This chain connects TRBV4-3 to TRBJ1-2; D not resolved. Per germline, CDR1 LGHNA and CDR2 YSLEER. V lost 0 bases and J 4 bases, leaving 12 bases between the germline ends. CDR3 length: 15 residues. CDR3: CASSQDQINLYGYTF. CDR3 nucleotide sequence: TGCGCCAGCAGCCAAGATCAGATTAACCTCTATGGCTACACCTTC.

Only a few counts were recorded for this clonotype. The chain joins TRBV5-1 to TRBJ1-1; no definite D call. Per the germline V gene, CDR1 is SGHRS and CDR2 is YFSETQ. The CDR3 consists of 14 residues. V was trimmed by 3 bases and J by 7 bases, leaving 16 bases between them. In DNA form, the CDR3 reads TGCGCCAGCAGCTGGGTGGATAGTGCTTTTGAAGCTTTCTTT. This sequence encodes CASSWVDSAFEAFF.

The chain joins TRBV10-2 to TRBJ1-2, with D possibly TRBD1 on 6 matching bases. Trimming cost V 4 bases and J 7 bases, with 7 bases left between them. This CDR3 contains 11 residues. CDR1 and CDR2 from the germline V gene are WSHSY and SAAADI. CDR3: CASSGGAGYTF. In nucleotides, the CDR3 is TGCGCCAGCAGTGGGGGGGCTGGCTACACCTTC.

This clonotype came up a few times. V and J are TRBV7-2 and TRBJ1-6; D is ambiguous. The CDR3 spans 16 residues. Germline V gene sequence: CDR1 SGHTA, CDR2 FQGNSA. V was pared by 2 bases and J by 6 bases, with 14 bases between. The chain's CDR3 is CASSLNGISANSPLHF. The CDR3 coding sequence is TGTGCCAGCAGCTTAAACGGAATTTCCGCTAATTCACCCCTCCACTTT.

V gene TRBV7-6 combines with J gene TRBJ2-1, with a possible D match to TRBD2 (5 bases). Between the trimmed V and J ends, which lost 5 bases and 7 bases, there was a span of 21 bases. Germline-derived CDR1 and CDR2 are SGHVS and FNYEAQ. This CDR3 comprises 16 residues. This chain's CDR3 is CASSPFSGWGKNEQFF. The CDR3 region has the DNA TGTGCCAGCAGCCCTTTTTCGGGGTGGGGAAAGAATGAGCAGTTCTTC.

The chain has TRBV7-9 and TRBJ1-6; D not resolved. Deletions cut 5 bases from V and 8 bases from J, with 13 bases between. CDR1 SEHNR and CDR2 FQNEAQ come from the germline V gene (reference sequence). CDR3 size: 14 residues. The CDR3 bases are TGTGCCAGCAGCGCATCAGGTCCCTATTCACCCCTCCACTTT. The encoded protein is CASSASGPYSPLHF.

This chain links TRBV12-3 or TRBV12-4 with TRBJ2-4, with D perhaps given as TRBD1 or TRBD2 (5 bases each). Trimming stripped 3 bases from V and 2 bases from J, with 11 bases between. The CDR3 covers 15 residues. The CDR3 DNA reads TGTGCCAGCAGTTTGGGCCCGGGGCCCAAAAACATTCAGTACTTC. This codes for CASSLGPGPKNIQYF.

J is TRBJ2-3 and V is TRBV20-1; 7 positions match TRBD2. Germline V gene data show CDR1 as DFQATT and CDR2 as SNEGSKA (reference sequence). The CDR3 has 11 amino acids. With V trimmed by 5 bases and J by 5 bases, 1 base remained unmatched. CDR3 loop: CSAAGVDTQYF. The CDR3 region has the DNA TGCAGTGCTGCGGGGGTAGATACGCAGTATTTT.

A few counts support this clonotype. The CDR3 coding sequence is TGCAGCGTTCAGACAGGGTTTGCTTCACCCCTCCACTTT. Protein: CSVQTGFASPLHF. This chain links TRBV29-1 with TRBJ1-6, with 7 bases fitting TRBD1. Germline trimming cut 5 bases from V and 9 bases from J; bases unmatched to any gene: 7. CDR1 is SQVTM and CDR2 is ANQGSEA in the germline V gene. This CDR3 is 13 amino acids long.

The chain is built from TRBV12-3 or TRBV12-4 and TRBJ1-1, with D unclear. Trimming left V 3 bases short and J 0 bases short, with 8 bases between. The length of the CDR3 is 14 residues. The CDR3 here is CASSFPGLNTEAFF. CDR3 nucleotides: TGTGCCAGCAGTTTCCCCGGGTTGAACACTGAAGCTTTCTTT.

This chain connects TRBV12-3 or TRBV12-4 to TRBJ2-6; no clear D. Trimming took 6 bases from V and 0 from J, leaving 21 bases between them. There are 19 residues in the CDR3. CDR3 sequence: CASRVLGLLRSSGANVLTF. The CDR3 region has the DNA TGTGCCAGCAGAGTTTTAGGCCTTTTACGCTCCTCTGGGGCCAACGTCCTGACTTTC.

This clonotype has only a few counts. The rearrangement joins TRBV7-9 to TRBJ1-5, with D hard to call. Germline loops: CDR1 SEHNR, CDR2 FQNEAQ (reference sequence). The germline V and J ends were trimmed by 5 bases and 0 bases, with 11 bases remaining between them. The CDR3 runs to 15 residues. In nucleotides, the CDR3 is TGTGCCAGCAGCCGAGAGCCCCATAGCAATCAGCCCCAGCATTTT. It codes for CASSREPHSNQPQHF.

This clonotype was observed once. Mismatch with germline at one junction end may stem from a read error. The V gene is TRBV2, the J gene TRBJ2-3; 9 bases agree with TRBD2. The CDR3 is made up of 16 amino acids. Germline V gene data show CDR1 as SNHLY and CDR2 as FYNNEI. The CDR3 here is CSSRLSGGRSTDTQYF. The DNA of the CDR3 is TGTTCCAGCAGACTAAGCGGGGGGCGGTCTACAGATACGCAGTATTTT.

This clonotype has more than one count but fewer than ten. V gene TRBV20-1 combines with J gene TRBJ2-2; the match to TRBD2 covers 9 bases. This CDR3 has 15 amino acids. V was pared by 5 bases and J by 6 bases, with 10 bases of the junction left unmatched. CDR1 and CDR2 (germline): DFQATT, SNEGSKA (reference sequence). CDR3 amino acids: CSAYNERGAAGELFF. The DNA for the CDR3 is TGCAGTGCTTATAACGAGCGGGGGGCAGCCGGGGAGCTGTTTTTT.

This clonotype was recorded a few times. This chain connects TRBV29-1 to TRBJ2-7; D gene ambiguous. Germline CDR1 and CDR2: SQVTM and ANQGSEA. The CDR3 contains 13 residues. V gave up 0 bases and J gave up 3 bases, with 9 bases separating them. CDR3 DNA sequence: TGCAGCGTTGAAGATGAGTCAGGCTACGAGCAGTACTTC. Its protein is CSVEDESGYEQYF.

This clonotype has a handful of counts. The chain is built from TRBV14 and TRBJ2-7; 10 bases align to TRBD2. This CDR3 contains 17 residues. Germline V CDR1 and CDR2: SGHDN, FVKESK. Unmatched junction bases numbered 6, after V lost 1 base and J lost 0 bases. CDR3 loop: CASSQGTSGHSSYEQYF. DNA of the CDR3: TGTGCCAGCAGCCAAGGGACTAGCGGACATAGCTCCTACGAGCAGTACTTC.

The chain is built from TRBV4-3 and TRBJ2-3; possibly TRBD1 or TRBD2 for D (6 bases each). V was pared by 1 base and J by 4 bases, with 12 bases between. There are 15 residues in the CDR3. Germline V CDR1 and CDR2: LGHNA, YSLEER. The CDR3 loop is CASSQGGASADTQYF. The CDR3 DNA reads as TGCGCCAGCAGCCAAGGGGGGGCCAGTGCAGATACGCAGTATTTT.